This TCR beta chain was sequenced during a study of beta chain features in type 1 diabetes. Whole-study context: Sorted cells numbering some 110 million were examined across all samples.

Study-level points and caveats: Compared with healthy donors, patients appeared to share more similar naive, central memory and regulatory TCRB repertoires.

Sequencing targeted expressed TCRB transcripts, as all isolated RNA had been reverse transcribed. Sequencing was performed with immunoSEQ multiplex PCR; in TCRdb, only in-frame clones are kept and a portion is missing. Of around 310,000 clones detected, approximately 11% appear once; the ten largest clones hold about 0.015%. Looked up from germline, CDR1 is LNHDA and CDR2 is SQIVND (reference sequence). Trimming cost V 9 bases and J 0 bases, with 9 bases left between them. The CDR3 runs to 14 residues. Remarks on this clone: Its antigen remains unknown.

This receptor was obtained from a woman aged 30 to 39 in good health. Material: naive CD4+ T cells from blood. The gene calls are TRBV19 and TRBJ2-6; the D gene is possibly TRBD2 (5 bases). The chain's CDR3 is CASAGNSGANVLTF. CDR3 in DNA: TGTGCCAGCGCCGGGAACTCTGGGGCCAACGTCCTGACTTTC. Complete variable domain (other parts from reference TRBV19 and TRBJ2-6): DGGITQSPKYLFRKEGQNVTLSCEQNLNHDAMYWYRQDPGQGLRLIYYSQIVNDFQKGDIAEGYSVSREKKESFPLTVTSAQKNPTAFYLCASAGNSGANVLTFGAGSRLTVL.